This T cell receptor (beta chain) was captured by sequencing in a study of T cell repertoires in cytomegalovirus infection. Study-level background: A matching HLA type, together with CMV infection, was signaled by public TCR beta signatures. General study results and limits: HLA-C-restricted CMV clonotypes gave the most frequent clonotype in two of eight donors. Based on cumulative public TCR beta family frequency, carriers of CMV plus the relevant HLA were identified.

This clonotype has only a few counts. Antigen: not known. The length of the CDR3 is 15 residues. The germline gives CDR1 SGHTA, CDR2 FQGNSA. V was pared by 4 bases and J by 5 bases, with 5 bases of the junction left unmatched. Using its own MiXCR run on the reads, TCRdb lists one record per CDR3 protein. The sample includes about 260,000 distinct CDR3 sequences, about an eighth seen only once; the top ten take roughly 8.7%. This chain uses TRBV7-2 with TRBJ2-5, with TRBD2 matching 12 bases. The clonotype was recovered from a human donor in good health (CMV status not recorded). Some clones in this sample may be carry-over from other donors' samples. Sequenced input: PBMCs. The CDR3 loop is CASSSTSGSLETQYF. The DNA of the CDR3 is TGTGCCAGCAGCTCGACTAGCGGGAGTTTGGAGACCCAGTACTTC.